The following is a TCR beta chain sequence with its context. These data are taken from a study of blood T cell repertoires in COVID-19. The assay was immunoSEQ multiplex PCR, and TCRdb's table has in-frame clones only and misses some. The sample lists approximately 190,000 clones; approximately 90% were seen once. There are 15 residues in the CDR3. The germline V gene encodes CDR1 LNHNV and CDR2 YYDKDF (reference sequence). V trimming: 0 bases; J trimming: 2 bases; junction bases outside the gene matches: 1. The sample taken for sequencing was peripheral blood. The chain links TRBV15 to TRBJ2-1, with TRBD1 matching over 7 bases. The sequence was collected from a man aged 35 to 55 with active or convalescent COVID-19. The CDR3 is CATSRDRGTYNEQFF. The CDR3 DNA sequence: TGTGCCACCAGCAGAGACAGGGGGACCTACAATGAGCAGTTCTTC.